This T cell receptor (beta chain) was identified in a study of cytomegalovirus exposure and HLA in healthy donors. Study-level points and caveats: Later work associated roughly 15,000 TCR beta sequences with HLA alleles at 0.05 false discovery rate. Reported results showed that the classifier diagnosed cytomegalovirus status with high specificity and sensitivity.

With 60 Vbeta and 13 Jbeta primers, the PCR was carried out. Method: immunoSEQ multiplex PCR; TCRdb's copy keeps in-frame clones and lacks some. Among around 150,000 clones listed, 65% to 80% were seen once. As to this clone: Its antigen remains unidentified.

CDR3 length: 13 residues. The germline V and J ends were trimmed by 6 bases and 1 base, with 9 bases remaining between them. Germline CDR1 and CDR2: LNHDA and SQIVND (reference sequence). While unrecorded immune exposures were likely, the donors were nominally healthy when sampled. Sequencing input: PBMCs. V usage is TRBV19 and J usage is TRBJ1-1, with unresolved D. The sequence was collected from a woman aged 40 to 50 in good health and CMV-seropositive. CDR3 DNA sequence: TGTGCCAGTAGCCCGCGGCAGAACACTGAAGCTTTCTTT. Protein product: CASSPRQNTEAFF.